These T cell receptor beta chains were read from a single sample in a study of CD8 T cells in ankylosing spondylitis. TCRdb reprocessed the 5' RACE reads with MiXCR, giving one entry per CDR3 protein. The table has approximately 250,000 distinct CDR3 sequences, about 30% seen once; the top ten hold roughly 4.2%. Sequencing was done on a sample of blood, either unsorted or a sorted T cell fraction (not recorded which). Source of these receptors: a male donor with ankylosing spondylitis or in good health (not recorded which). The CDR3 runs from the conserved cysteine through the conserved F or W. Fields, in order: CDR3 protein, clone size, V gene, D gene, J gene. D genes are given only for firm matches. Some rows have no size entry. The others give once, few or many, or a class for an expanded clone.

CASSISGGAGETQYF,NA,TRBV27,TRBD2,TRBJ2-5
CASSTGSFSYEQYF,once,TRBV7-2,NA,TRBJ2-7
CASSGTRAEQYF,many,TRBV6-1,NA,TRBJ2-7
CPRGANTEAFF,NA,TRBV20-1,NA,TRBJ1-1
CSARDGGQKNEKLFF,few,TRBV20-1,TRBD1,TRBJ1-4
CASSSRGLFTEAFF,few,TRBV5-1,NA,TRBJ1-1
CASSLGSGSPSEQYF,few,TRBV12-3/TRBV12-4,TRBD2,TRBJ2-7
CASSLGLGLYTDTQYF,many,TRBV5-1,NA,TRBJ2-3
CASSTTVFGAGELFF,NA,TRBV5-1,NA,TRBJ2-2
CASLGSSGNTIYF,NA,TRBV12-3/TRBV12-4,NA,TRBJ1-3
CSVDQGGRDNEQFF,many,TRBV29-1,TRBD2,TRBJ2-1
CSARDQTGSSYNEQFF,few,TRBV20-1,TRBD1,TRBJ2-1
CASSDDLGPYEQYF,many,TRBV7-6,NA,TRBJ2-7
CASSPDRVLLEAFF,NA,TRBV28,TRBD1,TRBJ1-1
CASSLGGGDEKLFF,NA,TRBV7-8,NA,TRBJ1-4
CASSSDDEQFF,few,TRBV12-3/TRBV12-4,NA,TRBJ2-1
CASSSTTGRGTQYF,once,TRBV7-8,NA,TRBJ2-5
CARPQGKETQYF,NA,TRBV12-3/TRBV12-4,TRBD1,TRBJ2-5
CASSQVAGNTEAFF,NA,TRBV3-1,NA,TRBJ1-1
CASSSRGAGFTEAFF,once,TRBV6-5,NA,TRBJ1-1
CASSFISNTEAFF,few,TRBV12-3/TRBV12-4,NA,TRBJ1-1
CASSFTGATYEQYF,NA,TRBV5-1,TRBD1,TRBJ2-7
CASSGGQATNEKLFF,NA,TRBV9,TRBD1,TRBJ1-4
CASSPGTSGGDEQFF,many,TRBV5-1,TRBD2,TRBJ2-1
CASSPLVSYNEQFF,NA,TRBV28,NA,TRBJ2-1
CASSERQPSTDTQYF,NA,TRBV6-1,NA,TRBJ2-3
CSAKGLAGFQYF,NA,TRBV20-1,TRBD2,TRBJ2-5
CAINDRAADTQYF,NA,TRBV10-3,TRBD1,TRBJ2-3
CATSDAYMQGSKDTQYF,NA,TRBV24-1,NA,TRBJ2-3
CASSDSLQSSYNEQFF,NA,TRBV2,NA,TRBJ2-1
CSARAGQGNYEQYF,NA,TRBV20-1,TRBD1,TRBJ2-7
CASSLGGGSRSSYEQYF,NA,TRBV7-2,NA,TRBJ2-7
CASSQEGTGENEQYF,few,TRBV4-2,TRBD1,TRBJ2-7
CASSLGLNSYEQYF,NA,TRBV27,NA,TRBJ2-7
CASSDSILGTGELFF,NA,TRBV6-4,NA,TRBJ2-2
CSAPGVREYQPQHF,NA,TRBV20-1,NA,TRBJ1-5
CSADPRSYEQYF,many,TRBV20-1,NA,TRBJ2-7
CSAPKDPYEQYF,few,TRBV20-1,NA,TRBJ2-7
CASSKEGSSYEQYF,few,TRBV21-1,NA,TRBJ2-7
CASRKAGGTSYEQYF,NA,TRBV6-1,TRBD2,TRBJ2-7
CSARDPNRGEQYF,few,TRBV20-1,TRBD1,TRBJ2-7
CSARELAGWETQYF,NA,TRBV20-1,TRBD2,TRBJ2-5
CASSYSGQGGQPQHF,NA,TRBV6-5,TRBD1,TRBJ1-5
CASSDYREETQYF,NA,TRBV9,NA,TRBJ2-5
CATRQEETQYF,few,TRBV10-3,NA,TRBJ2-5
CASSSGGSPLHF,NA,TRBV7-2,TRBD1,TRBJ1-6
CASSPGTGSTDTQYF,few,TRBV18,TRBD1,TRBJ2-3
CAISGQQGSYEQYF,NA,TRBV10-3,NA,TRBJ2-7